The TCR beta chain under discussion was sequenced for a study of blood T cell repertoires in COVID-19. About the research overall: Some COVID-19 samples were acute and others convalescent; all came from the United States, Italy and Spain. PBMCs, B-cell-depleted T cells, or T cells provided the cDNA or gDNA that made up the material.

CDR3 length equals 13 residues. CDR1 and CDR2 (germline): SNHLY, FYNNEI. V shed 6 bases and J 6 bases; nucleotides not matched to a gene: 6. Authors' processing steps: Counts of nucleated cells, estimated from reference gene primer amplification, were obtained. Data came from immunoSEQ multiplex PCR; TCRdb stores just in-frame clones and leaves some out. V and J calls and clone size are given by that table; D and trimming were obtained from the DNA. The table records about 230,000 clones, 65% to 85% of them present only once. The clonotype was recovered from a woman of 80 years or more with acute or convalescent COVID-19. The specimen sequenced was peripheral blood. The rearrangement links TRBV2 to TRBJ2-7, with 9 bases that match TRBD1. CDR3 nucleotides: TGTGCCAGCAGATCGACAGGGGGGGGCGAGCAGTACTTC. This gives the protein CASRSTGGGEQYF. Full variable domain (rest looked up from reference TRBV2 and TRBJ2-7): EPEVTQTPSHQVTQMGQEVILRCVPISNHLYFYWYRQILGQKVEFLVSFYNNEISEKSEIFDDQFSVERPDGSNFTLKIRSTKLEDSAMYFCASRSTGGGEQYFGPGTRLTVT.